These 15 T cell receptor beta chains share one sample of origin, sequenced in a study of blood T cell repertoires in COVID-19. Repertoires were generated with immunoSEQ multiplex PCR, while TCRdb's copy carries only in-frame clones and drops some. The sample lists roughly 250,000 clones; 84% were seen once. Sequenced input: peripheral blood. The receptors were sampled from a man aged 50 to 59 with acute or convalescent COVID-19.

This clone was seen a single time. The chain recombines TRBV2 with TRBJ2-7; 8 nucleotides align to TRBD1. CDR1 and CDR2 from the germline V gene are SNHLY and FYNNEI. V shed 6 bases and J 0 bases; nucleotides not matched to a gene: 4. This CDR3 is 14 amino acids long. The DNA for the CDR3 is TGTGCCAGCAGGGCGGGACAGGCCTCCTACGAGCAGTACTTC. It yields the protein CASRAGQASYEQYF.

This clone is a singleton in its sample. V usage is TRBV10-2 and J usage is TRBJ1-2, with D unclear. The V end was cut by 6 bases, the J end by 2 bases, with 13 bases between. The CDR3 totals 14 residues. CDR1 and CDR2 from the germline V gene are WSHSY and SAAADI. The CDR3 bases are TGCGCCAGCAGCGTGGTGCCGAGAAACTATGGCTACACCTTC. This gives the protein CASSVVPRNYGYTF.

The chain recombines TRBV30 with TRBJ2-7, with D tentatively TRBD2 (6 bases). V was pared by 8 bases and J by 0 bases, with 17 bases between. Germline V gene data show CDR1 as GTSNPN and CDR2 as SVGIG (reference sequence). The CDR3 length is 14 residues. CDR3 loop: CALNRAGSSYEQYF. The CDR3 DNA is TGTGCCCTAAACCGGGCGGGGAGCTCCTACGAGCAGTACTTC.

The chain employs TRBV7-8 and TRBJ2-5; 11 nucleotides line up with TRBD2. The CDR3 is 17 amino acids. CDR1 is SGHVS, CDR2 FQNEAQ, per germline. V gave up 1 base and J gave up 5 bases; unmatched junction bases: 9. The chain's CDR3 is CASSLGEAASGRETQYF. The CDR3 DNA sequence: TGTGCCAGCAGCTTAGGAGAGGCGGCTAGCGGGAGGGAGACCCAGTACTTC.

This clone was detected once. The V and J genes are TRBV10-2 and TRBJ2-7, with 7 bases fitting TRBD2. Looked up from germline, CDR1 is WSHSY and CDR2 is SAAADI. The CDR3 covers 13 residues. V dropped 6 bases and J dropped 0; count of bases not matched to a gene: 2. The CDR3 DNA reads TGCGCCAGCAGCCGGGACTACTCCTACGAGCAGTACTTC. It yields the protein CASSRDYSYEQYF.

V and J are TRBV13 and TRBJ1-1; TRBD1 might be the D (6 bases). The CDR3 length is 13 residues. Per germline, CDR1 PRHDT and CDR2 FYEKMQ (reference sequence). The germline V and J ends were trimmed by 0 bases and 6 bases, with 8 bases remaining between them. As DNA, the CDR3 is TGTGCCAGCAGCTTAGGGCAGGGGTCTGAAGCTTTCTTT. The encoded protein is CASSLGQGSEAFF. The variable domain in full, with the rest retrieved from reference TRBV13 and TRBJ1-1, is AAGVIQSPRHLIKEKRETATLKCYPIPRHDTVYWYQQGPGQDPQFLISFYEKMQSDKGSIPDRFSAQQFSDYHSELNMSSLELGDSALYFCASSLGQGSEAFFGQGTRLTVV.

The chain carries TRBV30 and TRBJ1-4; D ambiguous. V lost 1 base and J 8 bases, leaving 11 bases between the germline ends. The CDR3 consists of 13 residues. Germline lookup yields CDR1 GTSNPN and CDR2 SVGIG (reference sequence). CDR3 in DNA: TGTGCCTGGAGTGACCCCGTTCGGGAAAAACTGTTTTTT. Its protein is CAWSDPVREKLFF.

The chain uses TRBV7-6 and TRBJ2-7, with 8 bases matching TRBD1. This CDR3 has 15 amino acids. Trimming removed 3 bases from V and 3 bases from J; junction bases left unmatched: 7. CDR1 SGHVS and CDR2 FNYEAQ come from the germline V gene. CDR3 residues: CASSFSHRGSYEQYF. CDR3 in DNA: TGTGCCAGCAGCTTTTCTCACAGGGGGAGCTACGAGCAGTACTTC.

The genes are TRBV14 and TRBJ2-5, with TRBD2 matching 16 bases. The CDR3 extends over 19 amino acids. With V trimmed by 4 bases and J by 4 bases, 12 bases remained unmatched. Germline CDR1 reads SGHDN; CDR2 reads FVKESK. This CDR3 is CASSRPGLAGGRFRETQYF. The CDR3 DNA follows: TGTGCCAGCAGCCGACCGGGACTAGCGGGAGGGCGGTTTAGAGAGACCCAGTACTTC.

This clone was detected only once. In nucleotides, the CDR3 is TGCGCCAGCAGCCCGGCGGCTGGGGGCCAGCCCCAGCATTTT. Amino acids: CASSPAAGGQPQHF. The V call is TRBV5-1, the J call TRBJ1-5; D perhaps matches TRBD1 (6 bases). Per the germline V gene, CDR1 is SGHRS and CDR2 is YFSETQ. V lost 4 bases and J 7 bases, leaving 15 bases between the germline ends. The CDR3 covers 14 residues.

The V gene is TRBV5-1, the J gene TRBJ2-7; tentative D call: TRBD2 (6 bases). This CDR3 is 14 amino acids long. Trimming took off 2 bases at V and 6 bases at J, with 15 bases between the two ends. CDR1 is SGHRS and CDR2 is YFSETQ in the germline V gene. The CDR3 DNA reads as TGCGCCAGCAGCTTTGGGGGGTTGGTCGGCGAGCAGTACTTC. Encoded protein: CASSFGGLVGEQYF.

V is TRBV4-1 and J is TRBJ1-1; D uncertain. V was clipped by 4 bases and J by 4 bases, with 13 bases between them. The length of the CDR3 is 14 residues. Germline CDR1 MGHRA, CDR2 YSYEKL. CDR3 bases: TGCGCCAGCAGCCGTTTATCAGAGGGCACTGAAGCTTTCTTT. Protein product: CASSRLSEGTEAFF.

The CDR3 DNA follows: TGTGCCAGCAGCCAGGGGGGACGAGAGACCCAGTACTTC. This sequence encodes CASSQGGRETQYF. This chain connects TRBV3-1 (or the pseudogene TRBV3-2) to TRBJ2-5; D may be TRBD2 (6 bases). The CDR3 is made up of 13 amino acids. V lost 3 bases to trimming and J lost 4 bases, with 9 bases between them. Germline V gene lookup returns CDR1 LGHDT and CDR2 YNNKEL (reference sequence).

This chain uses TRBV7-9 with TRBJ1-4, with 8 nucleotides matching TRBD1. This CDR3 has 15 amino acids. The V gene end was trimmed by 1 base and the J gene end by 10 bases; junction bases not matched to a gene: 8. Germline V CDR1 and CDR2: SEHNR, FQNEAQ (reference sequence). In DNA form, the CDR3 reads TGTGCCAGCAGCTTAGAAAGGACAGGGAGCGCAAAACTGTTTTTT. Protein product: CASSLERTGSAKLFF.

The chain is built from TRBV6-5 and TRBJ1-2; D gene uncertain. Germline V gene lookup returns CDR1 MNHEY and CDR2 SVGAGI. With 5 bases removed from V and 7 bases from J, the gap between germline ends came to 17 bases. The CDR3 runs 14 residues. The CDR3 coding sequence is TGTGCCAGCAGTACACGCCGGGGAGTAGTTGGCTACACCTTC. This codes for CASSTRRGVVGYTF.